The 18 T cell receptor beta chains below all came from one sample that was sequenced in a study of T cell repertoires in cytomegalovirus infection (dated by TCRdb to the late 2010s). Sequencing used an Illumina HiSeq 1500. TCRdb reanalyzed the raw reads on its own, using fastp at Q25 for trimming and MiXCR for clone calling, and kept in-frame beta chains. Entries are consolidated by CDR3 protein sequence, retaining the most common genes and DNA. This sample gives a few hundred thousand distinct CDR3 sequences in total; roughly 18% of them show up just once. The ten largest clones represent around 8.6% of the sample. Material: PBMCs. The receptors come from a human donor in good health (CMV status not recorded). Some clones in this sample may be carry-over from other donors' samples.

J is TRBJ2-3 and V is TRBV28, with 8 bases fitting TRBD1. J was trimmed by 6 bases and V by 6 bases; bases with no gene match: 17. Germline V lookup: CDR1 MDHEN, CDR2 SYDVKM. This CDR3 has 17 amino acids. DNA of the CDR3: TGTGCCAGCAGCCTCAGTGGTGGGACAGGCATTATGGATACGCAGTATTTT. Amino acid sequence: CASSLSGGTGIMDTQYF.

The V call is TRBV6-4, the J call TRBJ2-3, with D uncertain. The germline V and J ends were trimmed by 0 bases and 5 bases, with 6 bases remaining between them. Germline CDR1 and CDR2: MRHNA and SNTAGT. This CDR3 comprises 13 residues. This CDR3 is CASSDSGLDTQYF. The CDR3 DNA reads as TGTGCCAGCAGTGACTCTGGGTTAGATACGCAGTATTTT.

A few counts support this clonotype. CDR3 sequence: CASSTGRGNQPQHF. CDR3 coding DNA: TGTGCCAGCAGTACGGGGCGAGGTAATCAGCCCCAGCATTTT. The gene calls are TRBV6-2 or TRBV6-3 and TRBJ1-5; perhaps TRBD1 as D (5 bases). The CDR3 loop spans 14 amino acids. CDR1 is MNHEY, CDR2 SVGEGT, per germline. V dropped 5 bases and J dropped 4 bases, with 12 bases sitting between them.

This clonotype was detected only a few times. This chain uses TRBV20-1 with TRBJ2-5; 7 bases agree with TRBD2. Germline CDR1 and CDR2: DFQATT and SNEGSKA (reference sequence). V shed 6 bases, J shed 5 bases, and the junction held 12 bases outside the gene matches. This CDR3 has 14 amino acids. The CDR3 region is CSATPRTRQETQYF. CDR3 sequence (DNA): TGCAGTGCAACACCTCGGACTAGGCAGGAGACCCAGTACTTC.

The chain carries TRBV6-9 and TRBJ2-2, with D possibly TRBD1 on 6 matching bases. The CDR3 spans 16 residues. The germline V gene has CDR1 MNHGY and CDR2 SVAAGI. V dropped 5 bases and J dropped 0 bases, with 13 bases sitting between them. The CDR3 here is CASSGTDSANTGELFF. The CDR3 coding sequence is TGTGCCAGCAGTGGGACGGACAGCGCGAACACCGGGGAGCTGTTTTTT.

CDR3 sequence reads: CASSQRGLGEQYF. CDR3 coding DNA: TGTGCCAGCAGCCAAAGAGGACTGGGAGAGCAGTACTTC. This chain links TRBV14 with TRBJ2-7; D is possibly TRBD2 (5 bases). Germline V gene sequence: CDR1 SGHDN, CDR2 FVKESK. Between the trimmed V and J ends, which lost 2 bases and 7 bases, there was a span of 12 bases. This CDR3 is built from 13 residues.

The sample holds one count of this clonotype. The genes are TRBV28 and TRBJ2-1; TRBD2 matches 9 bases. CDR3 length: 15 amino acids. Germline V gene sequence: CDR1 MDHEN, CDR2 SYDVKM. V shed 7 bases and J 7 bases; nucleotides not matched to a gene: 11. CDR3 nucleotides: TGTGCCAGCACCAAAGGCGGGGGGGGTTTAAATGAGCAGTTCTTC. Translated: CASTKGGGGLNEQFF. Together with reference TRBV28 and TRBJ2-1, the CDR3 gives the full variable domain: DVKVTQSSRYLVKRTGEKVFLECVQDMDHENMFWYRQDPGLGLRLIYFSYDVKMKEKGDIPEGYSVSREKKERFSLILESASTNQTSMYLCASTKGGGGLNEQFFGPGTRLTVL.

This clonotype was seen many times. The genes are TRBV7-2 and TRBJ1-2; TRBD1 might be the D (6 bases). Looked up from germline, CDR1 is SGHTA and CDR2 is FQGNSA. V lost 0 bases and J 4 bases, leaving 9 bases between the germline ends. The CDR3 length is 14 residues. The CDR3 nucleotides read TGTGCCAGCAGCTTAGCGCGGACAGCCTATGGCTACACCTTC. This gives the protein CASSLARTAYGYTF.

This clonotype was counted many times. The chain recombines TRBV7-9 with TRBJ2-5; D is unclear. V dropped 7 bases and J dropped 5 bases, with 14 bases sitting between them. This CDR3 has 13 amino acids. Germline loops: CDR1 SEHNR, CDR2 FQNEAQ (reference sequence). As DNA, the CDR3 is TGTGCCAGCAACGAAGTGGGCAAGGAGACCCAGTACTTC. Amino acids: CASNEVGKETQYF.

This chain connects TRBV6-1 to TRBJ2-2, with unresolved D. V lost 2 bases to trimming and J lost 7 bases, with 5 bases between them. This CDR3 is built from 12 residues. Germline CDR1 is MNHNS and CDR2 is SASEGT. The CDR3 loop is CASSEFDGELFF. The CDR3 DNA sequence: TGTGCCAGCAGTGAATTTGACGGGGAGCTGTTTTTT.

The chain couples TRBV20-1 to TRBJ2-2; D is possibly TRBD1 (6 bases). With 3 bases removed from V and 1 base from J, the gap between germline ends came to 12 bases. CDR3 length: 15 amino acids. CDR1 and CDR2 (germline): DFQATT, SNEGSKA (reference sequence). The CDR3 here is CSARPGAGNTGELFF. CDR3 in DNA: TGCAGTGCTAGGCCAGGGGCCGGGAACACCGGGGAGCTGTTTTTT.

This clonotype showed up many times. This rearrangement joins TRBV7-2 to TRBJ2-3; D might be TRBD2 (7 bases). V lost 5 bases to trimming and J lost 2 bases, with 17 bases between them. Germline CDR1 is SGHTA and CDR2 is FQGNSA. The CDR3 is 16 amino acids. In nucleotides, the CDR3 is TGTGCCAGCAGCCGACCTCCACGGGGGGCCACAGATACGCAGTATTTT. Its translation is CASSRPPRGATDTQYF.

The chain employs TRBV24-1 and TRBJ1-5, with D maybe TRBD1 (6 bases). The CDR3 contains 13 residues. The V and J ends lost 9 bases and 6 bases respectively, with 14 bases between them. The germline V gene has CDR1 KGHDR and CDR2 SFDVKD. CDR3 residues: CATQQGMGQPQHF. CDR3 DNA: TGTGCCACCCAACAGGGAATGGGTCAGCCCCAGCATTTT.

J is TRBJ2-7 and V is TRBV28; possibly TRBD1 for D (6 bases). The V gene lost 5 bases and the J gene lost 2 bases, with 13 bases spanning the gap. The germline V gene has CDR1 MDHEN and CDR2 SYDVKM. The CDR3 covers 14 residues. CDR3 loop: CASSLQGPTYEQYF. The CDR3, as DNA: TGTGCCAGCAGTCTACAGGGCCCGACCTACGAGCAGTACTTC.

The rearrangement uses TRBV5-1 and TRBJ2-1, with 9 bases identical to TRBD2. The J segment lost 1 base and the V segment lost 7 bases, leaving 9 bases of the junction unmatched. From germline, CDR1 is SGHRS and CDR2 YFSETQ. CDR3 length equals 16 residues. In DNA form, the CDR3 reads TGCGCCAGCCGTAGGGCTAGCGGGGTTTCCTACAATGAGCAGTTCTTC. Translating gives CASRRASGVSYNEQFF.

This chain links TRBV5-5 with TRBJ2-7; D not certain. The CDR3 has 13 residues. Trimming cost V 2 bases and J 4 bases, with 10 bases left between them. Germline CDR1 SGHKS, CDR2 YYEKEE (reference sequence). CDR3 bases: TGTGCCAGCAGCTTTAGGCCCTCGTACGAGCAGTACTTC. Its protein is CASSFRPSYEQYF.

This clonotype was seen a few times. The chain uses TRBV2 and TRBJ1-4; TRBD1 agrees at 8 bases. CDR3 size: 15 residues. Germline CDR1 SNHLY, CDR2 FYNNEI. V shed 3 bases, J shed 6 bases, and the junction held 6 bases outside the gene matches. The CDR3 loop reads CASSDPGQGYEKLFF. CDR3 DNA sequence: TGTGCCAGCAGTGACCCTGGACAGGGTTATGAAAAACTGTTTTTT.

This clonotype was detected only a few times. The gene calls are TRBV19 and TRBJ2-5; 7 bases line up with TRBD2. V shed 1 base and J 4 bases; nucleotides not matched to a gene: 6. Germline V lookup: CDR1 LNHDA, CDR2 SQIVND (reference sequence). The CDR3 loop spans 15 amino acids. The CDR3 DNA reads TGTGCCAGTAGTATAGTGTTGCGGGGGAGAGAGACCCAGTACTTC. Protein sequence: CASSIVLRGRETQYF.